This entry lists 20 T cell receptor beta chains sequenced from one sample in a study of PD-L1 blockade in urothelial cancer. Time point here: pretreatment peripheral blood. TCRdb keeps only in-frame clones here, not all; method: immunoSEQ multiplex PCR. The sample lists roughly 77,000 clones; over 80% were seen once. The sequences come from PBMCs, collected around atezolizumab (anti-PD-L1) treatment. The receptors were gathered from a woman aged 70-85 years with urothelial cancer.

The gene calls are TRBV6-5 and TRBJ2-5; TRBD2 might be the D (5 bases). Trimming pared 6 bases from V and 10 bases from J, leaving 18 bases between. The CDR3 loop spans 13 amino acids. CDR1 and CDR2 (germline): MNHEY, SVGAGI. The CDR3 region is CASSSSVFEGQYF. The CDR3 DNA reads TGTGCCAGCAGCTCTTCGGTCTTCGAGGGCCAGTACTTC.

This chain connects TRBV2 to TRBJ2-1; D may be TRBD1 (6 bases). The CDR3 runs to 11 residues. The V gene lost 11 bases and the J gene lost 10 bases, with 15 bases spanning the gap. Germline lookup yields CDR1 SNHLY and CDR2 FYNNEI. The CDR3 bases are TGTGCCGGACGACAGGTGGGGGAGCAGTTCTTC. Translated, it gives CAGRQVGEQFF.

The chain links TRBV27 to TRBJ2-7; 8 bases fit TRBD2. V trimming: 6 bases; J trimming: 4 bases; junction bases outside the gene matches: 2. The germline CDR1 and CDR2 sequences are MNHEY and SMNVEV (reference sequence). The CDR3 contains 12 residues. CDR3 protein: CASSPSGYEQYF. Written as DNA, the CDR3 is TGTGCCAGCAGCCCTAGCGGGTACGAGCAGTACTTC.

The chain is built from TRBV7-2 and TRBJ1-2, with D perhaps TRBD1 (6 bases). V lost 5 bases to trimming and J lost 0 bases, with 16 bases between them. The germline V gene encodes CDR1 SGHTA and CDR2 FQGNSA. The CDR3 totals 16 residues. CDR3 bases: TGTGCCAGCAGCCCAGGACAGATACTTACTAACTATGGCTACACCTTC. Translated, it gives CASSPGQILTNYGYTF.

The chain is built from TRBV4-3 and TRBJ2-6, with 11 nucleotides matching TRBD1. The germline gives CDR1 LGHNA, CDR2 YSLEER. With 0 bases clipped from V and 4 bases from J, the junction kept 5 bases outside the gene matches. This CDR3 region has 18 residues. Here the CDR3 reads CASSQDGQGAAGANVLTF. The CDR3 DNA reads TGCGCCAGCAGCCAAGATGGACAGGGGGCGGCAGGGGCCAACGTCCTGACTTTC.

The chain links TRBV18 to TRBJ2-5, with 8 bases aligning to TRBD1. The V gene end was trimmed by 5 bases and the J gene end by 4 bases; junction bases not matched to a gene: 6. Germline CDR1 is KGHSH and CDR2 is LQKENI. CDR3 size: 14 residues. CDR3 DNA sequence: TGTGCCAGCTCATTCGGACAGGGAGGAGAGACCCAGTACTTC. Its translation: CASSFGQGGETQYF.

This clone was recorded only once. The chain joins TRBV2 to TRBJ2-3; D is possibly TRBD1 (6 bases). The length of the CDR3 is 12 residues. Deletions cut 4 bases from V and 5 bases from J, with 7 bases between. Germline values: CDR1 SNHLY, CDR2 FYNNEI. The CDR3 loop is CASSGTEDTQYF. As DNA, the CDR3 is TGTGCCAGCAGTGGGACAGAAGATACGCAGTATTTT.

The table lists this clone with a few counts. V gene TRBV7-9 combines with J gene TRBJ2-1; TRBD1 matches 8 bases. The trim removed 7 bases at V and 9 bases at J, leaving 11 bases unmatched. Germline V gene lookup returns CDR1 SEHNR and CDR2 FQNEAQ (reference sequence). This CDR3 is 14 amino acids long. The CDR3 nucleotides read TGTGCCAGCACCCCACAGGGGGAGATTGGTGAGCAGTTCTTC. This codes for CASTPQGEIGEQFF.

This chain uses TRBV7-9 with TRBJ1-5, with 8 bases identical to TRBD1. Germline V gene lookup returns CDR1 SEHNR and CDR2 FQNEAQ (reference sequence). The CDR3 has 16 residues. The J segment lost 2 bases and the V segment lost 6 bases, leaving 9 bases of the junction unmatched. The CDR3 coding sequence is TGTGCCAGCAGTTCCTCTGACAGGGGCGGCAATCAGCCCCAGCATTTT. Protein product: CASSSSDRGGNQPQHF.

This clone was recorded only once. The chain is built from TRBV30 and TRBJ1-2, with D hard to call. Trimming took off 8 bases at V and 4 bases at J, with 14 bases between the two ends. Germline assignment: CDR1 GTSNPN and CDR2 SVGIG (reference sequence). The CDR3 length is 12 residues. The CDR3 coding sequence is TGTGCCCATCCATCCCCGGGCTATGGCTACACCTTC. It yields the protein CAHPSPGYGYTF.

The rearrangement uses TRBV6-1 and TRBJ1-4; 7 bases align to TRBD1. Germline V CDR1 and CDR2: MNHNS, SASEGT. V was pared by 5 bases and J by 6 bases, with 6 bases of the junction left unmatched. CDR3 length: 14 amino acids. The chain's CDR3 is CASSKTGLDEKLFF. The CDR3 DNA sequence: TGTGCCAGCAGTAAGACAGGGTTGGATGAAAAACTGTTTTTT.

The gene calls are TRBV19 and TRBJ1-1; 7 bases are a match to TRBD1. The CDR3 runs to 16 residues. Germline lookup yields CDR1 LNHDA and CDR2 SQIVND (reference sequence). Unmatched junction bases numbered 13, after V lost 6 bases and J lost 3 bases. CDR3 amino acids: CASRITGVETYTEAFF. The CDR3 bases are TGTGCCAGTAGGATTACAGGGGTCGAGACCTACACTGAAGCTTTCTTT. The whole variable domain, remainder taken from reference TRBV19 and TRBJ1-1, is DGGITQSPKYLFRKEGQNVTLSCEQNLNHDAMYWYRQDPGQGLRLIYYSQIVNDFQKGDIAEGYSVSREKKESFPLTVTSAQKNPTAFYLCASRITGVETYTEAFFGQGTRLTVV.

Here the CDR3 DNA reads TGTGCCAGTAGTATAAGGCTTTCTAGCGCAGAGACCCAGTACTTC. Its translation is CASSIRLSSAETQYF. The chain couples TRBV19 to TRBJ2-5, with D perhaps TRBD2 (6 bases). This CDR3 comprises 15 residues. The germline CDR1 and CDR2 sequences are LNHDA and SQIVND (reference sequence). V was cut by 2 bases and J by 4 bases, with 14 bases left in between.

The CDR3, as DNA: TGTGCCTGGAGTTCGGACAGCCCCAATCAGCCCCAGCATTTT. It is translated as CAWSSDSPNQPQHF. The rearrangement joins TRBV30 to TRBJ1-5, with D tentatively TRBD1 (6 bases). The CDR3 is 14 amino acids. The germline V gene has CDR1 GTSNPN and CDR2 SVGIG (reference sequence). The ends were cut back, 2 bases at V and 3 bases at J, with 11 bases in the middle.

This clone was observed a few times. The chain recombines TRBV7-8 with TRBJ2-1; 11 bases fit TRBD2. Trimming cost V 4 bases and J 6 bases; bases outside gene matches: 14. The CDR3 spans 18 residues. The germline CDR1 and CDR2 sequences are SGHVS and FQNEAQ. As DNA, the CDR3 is TGTGCCAGCAGCTCCGGACGGTCCCTAGCGGGGGGCGGCAATGAGCAGTTCTTC. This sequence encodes CASSSGRSLAGGGNEQFF.

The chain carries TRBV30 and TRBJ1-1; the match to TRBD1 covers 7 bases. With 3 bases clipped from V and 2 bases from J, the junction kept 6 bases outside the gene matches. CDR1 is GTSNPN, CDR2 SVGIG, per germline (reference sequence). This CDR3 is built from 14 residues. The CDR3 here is CAWSLGQINTEAFF. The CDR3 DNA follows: TGTGCCTGGAGCTTGGGACAGATCAACACTGAAGCTTTCTTT. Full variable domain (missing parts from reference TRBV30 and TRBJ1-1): SQTIHQWPATLVQPVGSPLSLECTVEGTSNPNLYWYRQAAGRGLQLLFYSVGIGQISSEVPQNLSASRPQDRQFILSSKKLLLSDSGFYLCAWSLGQINTEAFFGQGTRLTVV.

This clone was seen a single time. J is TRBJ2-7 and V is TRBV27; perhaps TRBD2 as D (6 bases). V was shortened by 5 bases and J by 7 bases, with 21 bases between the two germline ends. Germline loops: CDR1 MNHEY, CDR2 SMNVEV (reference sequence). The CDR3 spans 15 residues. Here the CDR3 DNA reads TGTGCCAGCAGTCTAAACCCAGGAGGGCCTGGGGAGCAGTACTTC. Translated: CASSLNPGGPGEQYF.

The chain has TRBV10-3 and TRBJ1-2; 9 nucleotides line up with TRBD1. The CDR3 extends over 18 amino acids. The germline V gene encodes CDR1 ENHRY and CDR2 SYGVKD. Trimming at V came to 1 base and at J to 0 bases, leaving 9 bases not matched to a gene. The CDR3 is CAISEFGGDRVTNYGYTF. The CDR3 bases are TGTGCCATCAGTGAGTTTGGCGGGGACAGGGTAACTAACTATGGCTACACCTTC.

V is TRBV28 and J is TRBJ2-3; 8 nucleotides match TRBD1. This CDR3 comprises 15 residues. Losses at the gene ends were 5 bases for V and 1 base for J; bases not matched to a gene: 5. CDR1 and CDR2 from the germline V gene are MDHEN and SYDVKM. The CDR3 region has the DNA TGTGCCAGCAGTCGACAGGGGCGCGGCACAGATACGCAGTATTTT. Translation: CASSRQGRGTDTQYF. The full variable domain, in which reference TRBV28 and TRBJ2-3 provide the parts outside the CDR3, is DVKVTQSSRYLVKRTGEKVFLECVQDMDHENMFWYRQDPGLGLRLIYFSYDVKMKEKGDIPEGYSVSREKKERFSLILESASTNQTSMYLCASSRQGRGTDTQYFGPGTRLTVL.

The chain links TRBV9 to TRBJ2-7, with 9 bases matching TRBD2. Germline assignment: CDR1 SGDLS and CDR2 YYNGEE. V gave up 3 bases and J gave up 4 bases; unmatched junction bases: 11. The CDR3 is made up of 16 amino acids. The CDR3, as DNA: TGTGCCAGCAGCGACTCTGCGGGAGGGGACTATTACGAGCAGTACTTC. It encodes CASSDSAGGDYYEQYF.